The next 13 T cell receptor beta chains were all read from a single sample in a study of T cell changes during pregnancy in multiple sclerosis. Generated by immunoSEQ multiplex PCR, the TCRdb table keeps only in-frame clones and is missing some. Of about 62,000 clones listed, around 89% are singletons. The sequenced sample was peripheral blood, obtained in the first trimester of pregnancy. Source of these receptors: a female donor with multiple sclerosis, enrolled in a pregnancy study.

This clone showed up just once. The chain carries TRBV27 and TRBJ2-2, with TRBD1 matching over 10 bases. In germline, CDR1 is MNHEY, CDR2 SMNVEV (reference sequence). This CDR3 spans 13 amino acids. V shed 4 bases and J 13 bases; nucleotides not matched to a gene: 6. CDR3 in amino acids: CASSSRQGAGLFF. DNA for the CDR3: TGTGCCAGCAGTTCGAGACAGGGGGCCGGGCTGTTTTTT.

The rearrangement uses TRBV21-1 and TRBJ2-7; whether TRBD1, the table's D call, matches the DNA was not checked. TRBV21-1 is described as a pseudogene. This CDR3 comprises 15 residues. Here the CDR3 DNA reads TGTGCCAGCAGCATCGGCGGACAGGGGGCCAACGAGCAGTACTTC. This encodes CASSIGGQGANEQYF.

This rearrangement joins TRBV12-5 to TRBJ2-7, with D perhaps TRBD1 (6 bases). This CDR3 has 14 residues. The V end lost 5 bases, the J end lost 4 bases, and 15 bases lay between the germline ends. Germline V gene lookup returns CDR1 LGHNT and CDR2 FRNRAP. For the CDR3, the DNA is TGTGCTAGTGGTCCCTCAGGGGCGATTTACGAGCAGTACTTC. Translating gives CASGPSGAIYEQYF.

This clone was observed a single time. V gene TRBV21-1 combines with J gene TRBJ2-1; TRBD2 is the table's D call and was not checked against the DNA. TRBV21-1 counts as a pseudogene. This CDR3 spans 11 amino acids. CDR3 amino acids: CARGGVNEQFF. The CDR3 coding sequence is TGTGCCAGAGGAGGGGTTAATGAGCAGTTCTTC.

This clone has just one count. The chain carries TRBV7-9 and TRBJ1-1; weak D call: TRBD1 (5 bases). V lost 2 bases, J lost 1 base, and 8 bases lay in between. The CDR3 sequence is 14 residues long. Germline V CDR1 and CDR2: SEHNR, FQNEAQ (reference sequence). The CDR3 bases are TGTGCCAGCAGCTTAAATACAGGGAACACTGAAGCTTTCTTT. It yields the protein CASSLNTGNTEAFF.

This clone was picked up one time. Here the CDR3 DNA reads TGCGCCAGCAGCTTGAGGGCTAGCGGGGGGGGAACAGATACGCAGTATTTT. Encoded protein: CASSLRASGGGTDTQYF. The genes are TRBV5-1 and TRBJ2-3; TRBD2 matches 12 bases. The junction had 6 bases not matched to a gene; V was cut back by 1 base and J by 3 bases. There are 17 residues in the CDR3. CDR1 and CDR2 from the germline V gene are SGHRS and YFSETQ.

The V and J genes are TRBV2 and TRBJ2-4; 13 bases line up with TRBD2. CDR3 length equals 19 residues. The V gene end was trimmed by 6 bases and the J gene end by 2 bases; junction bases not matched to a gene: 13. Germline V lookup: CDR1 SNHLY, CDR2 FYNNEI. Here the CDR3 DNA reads TGTGCCAGCAGACCCGGAACTAGCGGGAGGGCCCCTTCCAAAAACATTCAGTACTTC. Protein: CASRPGTSGRAPSKNIQYF.

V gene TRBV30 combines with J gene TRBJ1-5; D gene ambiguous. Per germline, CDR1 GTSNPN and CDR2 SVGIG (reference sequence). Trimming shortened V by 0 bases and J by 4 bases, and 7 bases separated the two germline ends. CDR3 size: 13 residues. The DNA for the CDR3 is TGTGCCTGGAGTGTAGCGGGAAATCAGCCCCAGCATTTT. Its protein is CAWSVAGNQPQHF.

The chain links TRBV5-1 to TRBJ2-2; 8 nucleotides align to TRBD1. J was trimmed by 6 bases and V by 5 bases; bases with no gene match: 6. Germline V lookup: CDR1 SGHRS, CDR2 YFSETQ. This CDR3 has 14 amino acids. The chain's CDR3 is CASSGQGDAGELFF. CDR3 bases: TGCGCCAGCAGTGGACAGGGTGACGCCGGGGAGCTGTTTTTT.

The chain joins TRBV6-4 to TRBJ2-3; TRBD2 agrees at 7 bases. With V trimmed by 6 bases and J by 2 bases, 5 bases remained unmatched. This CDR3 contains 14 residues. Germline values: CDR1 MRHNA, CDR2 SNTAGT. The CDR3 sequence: CASSGGGATDTQYF. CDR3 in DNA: TGTGCCAGCAGCGGCGGGGGAGCCACAGATACGCAGTATTTT.

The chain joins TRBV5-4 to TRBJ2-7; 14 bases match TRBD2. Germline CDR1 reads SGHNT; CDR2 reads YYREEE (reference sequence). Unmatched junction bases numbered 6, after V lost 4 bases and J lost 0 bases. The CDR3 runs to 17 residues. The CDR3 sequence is CASSPGTSGSLSYEQYF. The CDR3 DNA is TGTGCCAGCAGCCCCGGGACTAGCGGGAGTCTCTCCTACGAGCAGTACTTC.

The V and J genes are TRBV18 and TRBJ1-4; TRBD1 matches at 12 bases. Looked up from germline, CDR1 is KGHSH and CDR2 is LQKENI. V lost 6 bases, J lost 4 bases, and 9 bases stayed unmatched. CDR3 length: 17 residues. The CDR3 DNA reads TGTGCCAGCTCTCCGGCGGGACAGGGGGCATTTAATGAAAAACTGTTTTTT. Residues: CASSPAGQGAFNEKLFF.

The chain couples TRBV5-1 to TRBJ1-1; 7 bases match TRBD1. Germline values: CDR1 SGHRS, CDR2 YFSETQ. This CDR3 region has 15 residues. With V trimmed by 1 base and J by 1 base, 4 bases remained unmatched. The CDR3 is CASSLRRTGNTEAFF. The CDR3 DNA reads TGCGCCAGCAGCTTGCGACGGACAGGGAACACTGAAGCTTTCTTT. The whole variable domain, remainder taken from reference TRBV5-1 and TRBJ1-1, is KAGVTQTPRYLIKTRGQQVTLSCSPISGHRSVSWYQQTPGQGLQFLFEYFSETQRNKGNFPGRFSGRQFSNSRSEMNVSTLELGDSALYLCASSLRRTGNTEAFFGQGTRLTVV.